This TCR beta chain is from a study of cytomegalovirus exposure and HLA in healthy donors. About the study: Counted in an early data release were approximately 85 million unique TCRs from HLA-typed donors.

PCR primers comprised 60 Vbeta and 13 Jbeta primers. Clones were read by immunoSEQ multiplex PCR, and TCRdb kept only the in-frame ones, dropping some. The table shows around 160,000 clones, with 70% to 90% occurring only once. General observations from the study: The authors listed 150 to 200 TCR beta chains as cytomegalovirus-associated.

Note on this clone: Its antigen remains unidentified.

The CDR3 is 15 amino acids. Germline lookup yields CDR1 MNHEY and CDR2 SVGAGI. The sample taken for sequencing was PBMCs. The chain couples TRBV6-5 to TRBJ2-5; 7 bases map to TRBD2. The J call may not be correct, given that the DNA end is closer to TRBJ2-7. This sequence originates from a man aged 18 to 35 in good health and CMV-seropositive. The CDR3 region has the DNA TGTGCCAGCAAGCGGGGCCCCGATTGGAGGGACGAGCAGTACTTC. Encoded protein: CASKRGPDWRDEQYF.